The rows below give T cell receptor beta chains drawn from one sample of a study of T cell responses to AZD1222 COVID-19 vaccine. Sequenced by immunoSEQ multiplex PCR; TCRdb stores in-frame clones only, minus some. The table has 120,000 or so clones, just over 90% seen once; the top ten hold roughly 7.8%. Here the sequenced sample was peripheral blood, taken on day 0 of AZD1222 vaccination. Receptor source: an adult in good health. Each CDR3 is given with its conserved first and last residue. The order of the fields is D gene, J gene, clone size, V gene, CDR3 DNA, CDR3 protein. D genes are given only for firm matches. Where a row states a size, it is once, few, many or the class of an expanded clone; other rows omit it.

>TRBD1|TRBJ1-5|once|TRBV19
TGTGCCAGCAAAACAGGGGATCAGCCCCAGCATTTT
CASKTGDQPQHF
>TRBD1|TRBJ1-3|.|TRBV7-9
TGTGCCAGCAGCGCCGGACAACAGGGGTTCTCTGGAAACACCATATATTTT
CASSAGQQGFSGNTIYF
>TRBD1|TRBJ2-7|.|TRBV5-1
TGCGCCAGCAGCCGCTCACCGGGACAGGGGGCCGAGCAGTACTTC
CASSRSPGQGAEQYF
>TRBD1|TRBJ2-7|.|TRBV7-9
TGTGCCAGCAGCTCAGGACAGGGAGTCTCCTACGAGCAGTACTTC
CASSSGQGVSYEQYF
>.|TRBJ2-7|.|TRBV27
TGTGCCAGCAGTTTATATGGGGCGGGCGAGCAGTACTTC
CASSLYGAGEQYF
>.|TRBJ2-2|.|TRBV3-1/TRBV3-2
TGTGCCAGCAGCCCACCGGGACCGAACACCGGGGAGCTGTTTTTT
CASSPPGPNTGELFF
>TRBD1|TRBJ2-2|few|TRBV24-1
TGTGCCACCAGTGACTACAGGGGGCTAGGCGGGGAGCTGTTTTTT
CATSDYRGLGGELFF
>TRBD2|TRBJ2-7|.|TRBV7-8
TGTGCCAGCAGCTCGGGGGGTAACGAGCAGTACTTC
CASSSGGNEQYF
>.|TRBJ2-1|.|TRBV28
TGTGCCAGCAGTTTACCGGGGGTCAGCTCCTACAATGAGCAGTTCTTC
CASSLPGVSSYNEQFF
>.|TRBJ1-1|.|TRBV28
TGTGCCAGCAGTATTAGACTCCCAGGAGAAGCTTTCTTT
CASSIRLPGEAFF
>TRBD1|TRBJ1-4|.|TRBV6-5
TGTGCCAGCAGTTACACGAAACAGGGGGCGAGGGAAAAACTGTTTTTT
CASSYTKQGAREKLFF
>TRBD1|TRBJ1-6|.|TRBV27
TGTGCCAGCCACGGGGCGGGGGCTGACAGGGGGCGTAATTCACCCCTCCACTTT
CASHGAGADRGRNSPLHF
>.|TRBJ2-1|.|TRBV5-8
TGTGCCAGCAGCTTCAACCGGGACTCATACAATGAGCAGTTCTTC
CASSFNRDSYNEQFF
>TRBD2|TRBJ2-7|.|TRBV7-2
TGTGCCAGCAGCTTAGTAGCGGGAAGGTACGAGCAGTACTTC
CASSLVAGRYEQYF
>.|TRBJ2-1|.|TRBV2
TGTGCCAGCAGTGAGAAATCGTCCTACAATGAGCAGTTCTTC
CASSEKSSYNEQFF
>.|TRBJ2-5|.|TRBV5-1
TGCGCCAGCAGCAGCGCCGGGACTCGAGAGACCCAGTACTTC
CASSSAGTRETQYF
>.|TRBJ2-1|.|TRBV28
TGTGCCAGCACCCCAGGCGTGGGAGATGAGCAGTTCTTC
CASTPGVGDEQFF